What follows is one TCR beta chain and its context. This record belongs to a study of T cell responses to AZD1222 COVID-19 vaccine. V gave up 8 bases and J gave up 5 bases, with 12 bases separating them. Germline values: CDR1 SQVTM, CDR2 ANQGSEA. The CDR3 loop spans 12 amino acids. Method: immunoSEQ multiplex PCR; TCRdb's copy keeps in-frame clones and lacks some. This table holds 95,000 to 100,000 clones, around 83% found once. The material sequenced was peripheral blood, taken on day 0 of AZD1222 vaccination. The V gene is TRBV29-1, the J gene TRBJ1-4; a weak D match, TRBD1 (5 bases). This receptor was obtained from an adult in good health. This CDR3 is CSTRQTNEKLFF. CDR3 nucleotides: TGCAGCACAAGACAGACAAATGAAAAACTGTTTTTT.